This T cell receptor beta chain originates from a study of molecular identifiers for immune sequencing clone quantification. Study as a whole: The replicates split RNA from around 18,000 or 91,000 naive CD8 cells five ways and sequenced four.

Naive CD8 T cells were picked out by sorting for CD8+CD4-CCR7+CD45RA+. Ten or more counts support this clonotype. As yet, its antigen is unknown. Overall study results and limits: Spiked Jurkat TCR RNA equivalent to one cell reportedly surfaced among under 1.1 million naive cells.

TCRdb fed the PCR reads into MiXCR, producing one record per CDR3 protein. The sample lists approximately 670,000 distinct CDR3 sequences, just under 20% occurring once. The sequencing sample was made of naive CD8+ T cells from blood, with Jurkat cell RNA spiked in. Regarding subset: FACS-sorted CD8+CD4-CCR7+CD45RA+ naive T cells. The sequence derives from a human donor in good health. Some libraries in this study had Jurkat cell RNA spiked in.

CDR3 residues: CASRASAGPDTQYF. The CDR3 nucleotides are TGTGCCAGCAGAGCTTCAGCGGGACCCGATACGCAGTATTTT. V is TRBV5-4 and J is TRBJ2-3; TRBD2 matches at 7 bases. The CDR3 has 14 amino acids. V was clipped by 5 bases and J by 6 bases; unmatched bases: 9. Germline loops: CDR1 SGHNT, CDR2 YYREEE (reference sequence).